This TCR beta chain was captured in a study of blood T cell repertoires in COVID-19. Study context: Acute and convalescent COVID-19 specimens originated in the United States, Italy and Spain. Nucleic acid was either cDNA or gDNA, and it came from T cells, B-cell-depleted T cells, or PBMCs.

Per the authors' pipeline: Counts of nucleated cells, estimated from reference gene primer amplification, were obtained. Sequencing was performed with immunoSEQ multiplex PCR; in TCRdb, only in-frame clones are kept and a portion is missing. D and trimming were read from the DNA, whereas the V and J calls and clone size are those reported in that table. The data show roughly 340,000 clones, about nine tenths seen once. Seattle patient enrollment occurred during active infection, with longitudinal follow-up thereafter. The CDR3 runs 15 residues. V usage is TRBV21-1 and J usage is TRBJ1-4; the table calls TRBD1, which could not be checked here. TRBV21-1 is labeled a pseudogene. The sequence was collected from a woman aged 70-85 years with COVID-19, enrolled during active disease. Sequenced input: peripheral blood. CDR3 bases: TGTGCCAGCAAGAGGGGGCCCCCAACTAATGAAAAACTGTTTTTT. It is translated as CASKRGPPTNEKLFF.